One and the same sample provided the 4 T cell receptor beta chains below, sequenced in a study of high-grade serous ovarian cancer treatment subgroups. Only in-frame clones appear in the TCRdb table, and some are missing; sequencing was by immunoSEQ multiplex PCR. The sample records approximately 5,300 clones, 60% to 75% being singletons. Tumor samples were taken before definitive surgery or chemotherapy. Material for sequencing was tumor tissue. The receptors were sampled from a human donor with high-grade serous ovarian cancer.

The chain combines TRBV28 with TRBJ2-5; no definite D call. This CDR3 is 14 amino acids long. Trimming cost V 5 bases and J 1 base, with 11 bases left between them. Germline CDR1 reads MDHEN; CDR2 reads SYDVKM. The CDR3 spells CASSPGGPQETQYF. The CDR3 DNA is TGTGCCAGCAGTCCCGGCGGACCCCAAGAGACCCAGTACTTC.

The chain employs TRBV7-9 and TRBJ1-4; D remains unclear. V was cut by 3 bases and J by 5 bases, with 7 bases left in between. The CDR3 has 13 residues. Germline loops: CDR1 SEHNR, CDR2 FQNEAQ (reference sequence). The CDR3 region is CASSFPVNEKLFF. The CDR3 DNA is TGTGCCAGCAGCTTCCCAGTCAATGAAAAACTGTTTTTT.

The rearrangement links TRBV18 to TRBJ2-2; D is ambiguous. This CDR3 region has 13 residues. V lost 5 bases, J lost 3 bases, and 7 bases lay in between. Germline-derived CDR1 and CDR2 are KGHSH and LQKENI. The CDR3 nucleotides read TGTGCCAGCTCAGCCTTAGACACCGGGGAGCTGTTTTTT. Protein: CASSALDTGELFF. The variable domain in full, with the rest retrieved from reference TRBV18 and TRBJ2-2, is NAGVMQNPRHLVRRRGQEARLRCSPMKGHSHVYWYRQLPEEGLKFMVYLQKENIIDESGMPKERFSAEFPKEGPSILRIQQVVRGDSAAYFCASSALDTGELFFGEGSRLTVL.

The rearrangement links TRBV2 to TRBJ1-1; D unclear. The germline V gene has CDR1 SNHLY and CDR2 FYNNEI. The germline V and J ends were trimmed by 0 bases and 4 bases, with 3 bases remaining between them. The length of the CDR3 is 12 residues. CDR3 sequence reads: CASSEAATEAFF. In DNA, the CDR3 is TGTGCCAGCAGTGAAGCAGCCACTGAAGCTTTCTTT.